The next 15 T cell receptor beta chains were all read from a single sample in a study of cytomegalovirus exposure and HLA in healthy donors. Repertoires were generated with immunoSEQ multiplex PCR, while TCRdb's copy carries only in-frame clones and drops some. The sample shows around 61,000 clones, approximately 90% of them seen only once. Sequencing used PBMCs. Receptors were obtained from a man aged 18 to 30 in good health and CMV-seronegative.

The chain couples TRBV18 to TRBJ1-1, with TRBD1 identical over 7 bases. With 2 bases clipped from V and 6 bases from J, the junction kept 18 bases outside the gene matches. Germline lookup yields CDR1 KGHSH and CDR2 LQKENI. The CDR3 runs to 18 residues. CDR3 nucleotide sequence: TGTGCCAGCTCACCATCCGCCACAGGGGCACTTATAACAGCTGAAGCTTTCTTT. Translating it yields CASSPSATGALITAEAFF.

V and J are TRBV29-1 and TRBJ2-3; weak D call: TRBD2 (6 bases). The CDR3 extends over 15 amino acids. Germline-derived CDR1 and CDR2 are SQVTM and ANQGSEA. The germline V and J ends were trimmed by 1 base and 0 bases, with 11 bases remaining between them. The CDR3: CSVEGRAGSTDTQYF. CDR3 coding DNA: TGCAGCGTTGAAGGTCGGGCGGGGAGCACAGATACGCAGTATTTT.

The V and J genes are TRBV9 and TRBJ2-3; D possibly corresponds to TRBD2 (5 bases). Germline V lookup: CDR1 SGDLS, CDR2 YYNGEE. V lost 0 bases, J lost 0 bases, and 8 bases lay in between. The CDR3 has 15 amino acids. CDR3 nucleotide sequence: TGTGCCAGCAGCGTAGGGGGAGCTAGCACAGATACGCAGTATTTT. It specifies CASSVGGASTDTQYF.

This chain connects TRBV4-2 to TRBJ2-5; D is undetermined. This CDR3 region has 14 residues. Germline V CDR1 and CDR2: LGHNA, YNFKEQ. Trimming took off 0 bases at V and 5 bases at J, with 10 bases between the two ends. The CDR3 loop reads CASSQDSGAETQYF. CDR3 DNA: TGTGCCAGCAGCCAAGATTCTGGAGCGGAGACCCAGTACTTC.

The rearrangement uses TRBV6-5 and TRBJ2-1; a possible D gene is TRBD2 (6 bases). Trimming shortened V by 0 bases and J by 5 bases, and 11 bases separated the two germline ends. Germline lookup yields CDR1 MNHEY and CDR2 SVGAGI. The CDR3 contains 15 residues. CDR3 coding DNA: TGTGCCAGCAGTTACTCAAGCGGGTTGGACAATGAGCAGTTCTTC. Protein product: CASSYSSGLDNEQFF.

In its sample, this clone was seen once. The J gene is TRBJ2-7, the V gene TRBV11-2, with a tentative D call TRBD2 (5 bases). The V gene's germline CDR1 is SGHAT and CDR2 FQNNGV. The CDR3 is 17 residues long. V lost 2 bases to trimming and J lost 1 base, with 18 bases between them. The CDR3 coding sequence is TGTGCCAGCAGCTTAAGACTATGGCAGGACGGGTCCTACGAGCAGTACTTC. This translates into CASSLRLWQDGSYEQYF.

This sequence joins TRBV10-3 and TRBJ1-5; the match to TRBD1 covers 9 bases. This CDR3 contains 17 residues. Per germline, CDR1 ENHRY and CDR2 SYGVKD. V shed 2 bases and J 3 bases; nucleotides not matched to a gene: 8. For the CDR3, the DNA is TGTGCCATCAGTGAGAATGGGACAGGGCTTCCCAATCAGCCCCAGCATTTT. Translation gives CAISENGTGLPNQPQHF.

A single count supports this clone. The V and J genes are TRBV6-6 and TRBJ2-1, with D perhaps matching TRBD2 (5 bases). This CDR3 has 15 amino acids. Germline-derived CDR1 and CDR2 are MNHNY and SVGAGI (reference sequence). V was pared by 6 bases and J by 9 bases, with 21 bases between. This CDR3 is CASRHTPNGKAEQFF. CDR3 DNA: TGTGCCAGCAGGCACACCCCTAACGGGAAGGCTGAGCAGTTCTTC.

This clone was counted once. The V and J genes are TRBV11-2 and TRBJ2-7; 10 bases align to TRBD2. This CDR3 contains 17 residues. The V gene's germline CDR1 is SGHAT and CDR2 FQNNGV. Germline trimming cut 1 base from V and 2 bases from J; bases unmatched to any gene: 8. CDR3 loop: CASSLAPLLAGAYEQYF. CDR3 nucleotides: TGTGCCAGCAGCTTAGCCCCCCTTCTAGCGGGAGCCTACGAGCAGTACTTC.

J is TRBJ2-5 and V is TRBV5-1; 8 nucleotides match TRBD1. Germline V lookup: CDR1 SGHRS, CDR2 YFSETQ. V was pared by 4 bases and J by 4 bases, with 12 bases of the junction left unmatched. There are 16 residues in the CDR3. CDR3 amino acids: CASSRSVTGGLETQYF. CDR3 DNA sequence: TGCGCCAGCAGCCGTTCCGTTACAGGGGGTTTAGAGACCCAGTACTTC.

V usage is TRBV7-6 and J usage is TRBJ2-5, with 7 bases aligning to TRBD2. Germline-derived CDR1 and CDR2 are SGHVS and FNYEAQ. V was pared by 1 base and J by 5 bases, with 4 bases of the junction left unmatched. The CDR3 has 14 residues. CDR3 protein: CASSLVGEGETQYF. The DNA for the CDR3 is TGTGCCAGCAGCTTAGTCGGGGAGGGCGAGACCCAGTACTTC. The full variable domain, with the rest looked up from reference TRBV7-6 and TRBJ2-5, is GAGVSQSPRYKVTKRGQDVALRCDPISGHVSLYWYRQALGQGPEFLTYFNYEAQQDKSGLPNDRFSAERPEGSISTLTIQRTEQRDSAMYRCASSLVGEGETQYFGPGTRLLVL.

The CDR3 spells CASSKGLAVQETQYF. CDR3 sequence (DNA): TGTGCCAGTAGTAAGGGACTAGCGGTGCAAGAGACCCAGTACTTC. This chain links TRBV19 with TRBJ2-5, with 11 bases identical to TRBD2. V shed 4 bases and J 2 bases; nucleotides not matched to a gene: 3. Germline loops: CDR1 LNHDA, CDR2 SQIVND (reference sequence). The CDR3 totals 15 residues.

This chain links TRBV6-5 with TRBJ2-7; possibly TRBD1 for D (7 bases). CDR1 is MNHEY and CDR2 is SVGAGI in the germline V gene. This CDR3 region has 15 residues. Trimming cost V 2 bases and J 3 bases, with 14 bases left between them. Here the CDR3 reads CASSYPAGGFYEQYF. CDR3 in DNA: TGTGCCAGCAGTTACCCGGCAGGGGGGTTCTACGAGCAGTACTTC.

The gene calls are TRBV15 and TRBJ2-3, with unresolved D. CDR3 size: 13 residues. CDR1 LNHNV and CDR2 YYDKDF come from the germline V gene (reference sequence). V shed 0 bases and J shed 3 bases, with 4 bases lying between them. The CDR3 sequence: CATSRDPTDTQYF. The CDR3 DNA reads TGTGCCACCAGCAGAGATCCAACAGATACGCAGTATTTT. The full variable domain, rest sourced from reference TRBV15 and TRBJ2-3, is DAMVIQNPRYQVTQFGKPVTLSCSQTLNHNVMYWYQQKSSQAPKLLFHYYDKDFNNEADTPDNFQSRRPNTSFCFLDIRSPGLGDTAMYLCATSRDPTDTQYFGPGTRLTVL.

V usage is TRBV28 and J usage is TRBJ1-1; D possibly corresponds to TRBD1 (6 bases). CDR1 and CDR2 from the germline V gene are MDHEN and SYDVKM. The V gene lost 5 bases and the J gene lost 11 bases, with 15 bases spanning the gap. The CDR3 runs to 12 residues. CDR3 sequence reads: CASSPGAFGAFF. For the CDR3, the DNA is TGTGCCAGCAGTCCAGGGGCCTTTGGGGCTTTCTTT.